This TCR beta chain was sequenced in a study of T cell responses to AZD1222 COVID-19 vaccine. Data came from immunoSEQ multiplex PCR; TCRdb stores just in-frame clones and leaves some out. The sample includes about 85,000 clones, approximately 86% of them seen just once. Whole-study findings and limits: Receipt of two AZD1222 doses was followed by a rise in Spike-specific TCR breadth and depth. Dominant CD4 TCR responses targeted spike regions 160-218 and 743-854.

Notes on this clone: Its target is not known.

V was cut by 6 bases and J by 8 bases, with 11 bases left in between. This CDR3 region has 13 residues. Looked up from germline, CDR1 is MDHEN and CDR2 is SYDVKM. The sample was peripheral blood, taken on day 0 of AZD1222 vaccination. The receptor was isolated from an adult in good health. The chain combines TRBV28 with TRBJ1-6; the D is unclear. CDR3 DNA sequence: TGTGCCAGCAGCGTCCAGCCTGATTCACCCCTCCACTTT. Its translation is CASSVQPDSPLHF.